This paragraph covers one T cell receptor beta chain sequence. What it recognizes is unknown. There are 16 residues in the CDR3. Germline V gene sequence: CDR1 MDHEN, CDR2 SYDVKM. V dropped 4 bases and J dropped 0 bases, with 13 bases sitting between them. These data belong to a study of T-cell reconstitution after alpha-beta-depleted transplantation in children. Findings and limits, study-wide: Once a year had passed after transplant, T-cell counts and diversity came mostly from newly produced T cells. Expanded graft clones, several hundred of them, were reportedly the source of alpha-beta T cells about two months after transplant. Certain patients had high TCRbeta diversity at day 60, and it came from recipient T cells and thymic progenitors that survived.

The TCRbeta library was prepared with unique molecular identifiers. From the PCR reads, TCRdb called clonotypes with MiXCR, one entry per CDR3 protein. The sample lists under 20,000 distinct CDR3 sequences; 10% to 15% were seen once. The chain employs TRBV28 and TRBJ2-1; either TRBD1 or TRBD2 may fit D (6 bases each). Sequences were derived from PBMCs, mostly from graft donor cells, sampled 60 days after TCRalphabeta/CD19-depleted stem cell transplant. This receptor was obtained from a female patient younger than 10 who had a stem cell transplant for congenital amegakaryocytic thrombocytopenia, so the T cells may come from the graft donor. The DNA for the CDR3 is TGTGCCAGCAGTTCCCCGGGGGCCCACTCCTACAATGAGCAGTTCTTC. Its protein is CASSSPGAHSYNEQFF.